These 20 T cell receptor beta chains share one sample of origin, sequenced in a study of regulatory T cells in long-lasting Graves disease. The time point here: newly diagnosed GD, antithyroid drugs for less than 3 months. RNA isolated from PBMCs was used to make the TCR library. Researchers made TCR beta libraries by using iRepertoire HTBI primers and running Arm-PCR on CDR3 regions. MiXCR, applied by TCRdb to the multiplex PCR reads, yields one record per CDR3 protein. The sample carries roughly 350,000 distinct CDR3 sequences, over 15% recorded once. The sample also formed part of further work on T cells in Graves' hyperthyroidism and ophthalmopathy.

The sequenced sample was peripheral blood mononuclear cells (PBMCs), obtained at new diagnosis, from a patient treated with antithyroid drugs. The receptor set was obtained from a man aged 40-55 years with Graves disease.

This clonotype was detected many times. The chain carries TRBV28 and TRBJ1-4, with D unclear. Germline V CDR1 and CDR2: MDHEN, SYDVKM. V was cut by 2 bases and J by 7 bases, with 20 bases left in between. The CDR3 runs to 17 residues. The CDR3, as DNA: TGTGCCAGCAGTTTAATTAGCCGGAGTCGGTCCCGTGAAAAACTGTTTTTT. Translated: CASSLISRSRSREKLFF.

This clonotype was observed many times. The V and J genes are TRBV3-1 and TRBJ2-7; no definite D call. Trimming shortened V by 0 bases and J by 2 bases, and 11 bases separated the two germline ends. The CDR3 contains 15 residues. Per the germline V gene, CDR1 is LGHDT and CDR2 is YNNKEL (reference sequence). The CDR3 DNA is TGTGCCAGCAGCCAAGAGTCGCGGTCCCCCTACGAGCAGTACTTC. This gives the protein CASSQESRSPYEQYF.

The rearrangement links TRBV30 to TRBJ1-2; TRBD1 matches at 9 bases. V shed 2 bases, J shed 4 bases, and the junction held 2 bases outside the gene matches. This CDR3 has 13 residues. Germline V gene sequence: CDR1 GTSNPN, CDR2 SVGIG (reference sequence). CDR3 sequence (DNA): TGTGCCTGGAGTAGACAGGGGGGCTATGGCTACACCTTC. Protein sequence: CAWSRQGGYGYTF.

This clonotype was seen repeatedly, ten times or more. This rearrangement joins TRBV18 to TRBJ2-4, with TRBD1 matching over 9 bases. The CDR3 covers 15 residues. The germline V gene has CDR1 KGHSH and CDR2 LQKENI. The V gene end was trimmed by 2 bases and the J gene end by 2 bases; junction bases not matched to a gene: 1. This CDR3 is CASSPGTGSKNIQYF. The DNA for the CDR3 is TGTGCCAGCTCACCAGGGACAGGGTCCAAAAACATTCAGTACTTC. Filled out from reference TRBV18 and TRBJ2-4, the complete variable domain reads NAGVMQNPRHLVRRRGQEARLRCSPMKGHSHVYWYRQLPEEGLKFMVYLQKENIIDESGMPKERFSAEFPKEGPSILRIQQVVRGDSAAYFCASSPGTGSKNIQYFGAGTRLSVL.

There are many counts of this clonotype. The J gene is TRBJ2-3, the V gene TRBV13; D unresolved. The germline V gene has CDR1 PRHDT and CDR2 FYEKMQ (reference sequence). The CDR3 loop spans 14 amino acids. Deletions cut 5 bases from V and 1 base from J, with 10 bases between. The CDR3 is CASSQQHRTDTQYF. CDR3 nucleotide sequence: TGTGCCAGCAGCCAACAACATCGCACAGATACGCAGTATTTT.

As for this clonotype: A junction end diverges from the germline sequence, so it may reflect a read error. The V call is TRBV10-1, the J call TRBJ1-5; D is perhaps TRBD1 (5 bases). Germline CDR1 and CDR2: WNHNN and SYGVQD (reference sequence). The length of the CDR3 is 15 residues. The CDR3: CASSGDGYSNHPQHF. The DNA for the CDR3 is TGCGCCAGCAGCGGGGACGGTTATAGCAATCATCCCCAGCATTTT.

Many counts were recorded for this clonotype. The V and J genes are TRBV7-2 and TRBJ2-1; a weak D match, TRBD2 (5 bases). CDR3 size: 16 residues. Germline loops: CDR1 SGHTA, CDR2 FQGNSA. V was clipped by 5 bases and J by 0 bases, with 14 bases between them. CDR3 sequence reads: CASSPGGAASYNEQFF. The CDR3 coding sequence is TGTGCCAGCAGCCCAGGAGGTGCCGCCTCCTACAATGAGCAGTTCTTC.

This clonotype was recorded at least ten times. The V gene is TRBV12-3 or TRBV12-4, the J gene TRBJ2-3, with 12 positions matching TRBD2. The CDR3 consists of 15 residues. After removal of 5 bases from V and 4 bases from J, the junction contained 4 bases not matched to a gene. CDR3 region: CASSQLAGGADTQYF. Here the CDR3 DNA reads TGTGCCAGCAGTCAACTAGCGGGGGGTGCAGATACGCAGTATTTT.

The gene calls are TRBV15 and TRBJ2-1; 10 positions agree with TRBD2. Germline V CDR1 and CDR2: LNHNV, YYDKDF (reference sequence). The CDR3 length is 16 residues. Unmatched junction bases numbered 5, after V lost 1 base and J lost 5 bases. CDR3 coding DNA: TGTGCCACCAGCAGAGCAAGCGGGGGGGCCCACAATGAGCAGTTCTTC. Translating gives CATSRASGGAHNEQFF.

The V call is TRBV2, the J call TRBJ1-5, with D possibly TRBD1 on 6 matching bases. The ends were cut back, 7 bases at V and 2 bases at J, with 12 bases in the middle. Per germline, CDR1 SNHLY and CDR2 FYNNEI. The length of the CDR3 is 14 residues. The CDR3 here is CASKGGRGNQPQHF. The CDR3 DNA reads TGTGCCAGCAAGGGGGGGAGGGGCAATCAGCCCCAGCATTTT.

V is TRBV5-1 and J is TRBJ1-6; D is unclear. V was trimmed by 4 bases and J by 13 bases, leaving 21 bases between them. CDR1 is SGHRS, CDR2 YFSETQ, per germline. This CDR3 region has 15 residues. CDR3 DNA sequence: TGCGCCAGCAGCCCATCGGAGGCTCCGGGTCAGCCCCTCCACTTT. Protein: CASSPSEAPGQPLHF.

This clonotype was seen a handful of times. The chain combines TRBV24-1 with TRBJ2-2, with 9 bases fitting TRBD1. CDR3 length equals 14 residues. V gave up 11 bases and J gave up 4 bases; unmatched junction bases: 7. CDR1 is KGHDR, CDR2 SFDVKD, per germline. The CDR3 loop is CASTGGEGTGELFF. The CDR3 bases are TGTGCCAGCACAGGGGGCGAAGGCACCGGGGAGCTGTTTTTT.

This clonotype was recorded at least ten times. CDR3 amino acids: CSARVTGYRSDEQYF. In DNA, the CDR3 is TGCAGTGCTAGAGTTACAGGGTATAGGAGCGACGAGCAGTACTTC. The rearrangement joins TRBV20-1 to TRBJ2-7; D may be TRBD1 (6 bases). Germline CDR1 and CDR2: DFQATT and SNEGSKA (reference sequence). This CDR3 is built from 15 residues. V dropped 1 base and J dropped 5 bases, with 18 bases sitting between them.

Regarding this clonotype: Mismatch with germline at one junction end may stem from a read error. The chain recombines TRBV28 with TRBJ1-1; D perhaps matches TRBD1 (5 bases). The germline V gene has CDR1 MDHEN and CDR2 SYDVKM. The CDR3 length is 18 residues. In nucleotides, the CDR3 is TGTGCCGGCAGCCTATTCCAGGGCGTTGCAGGGCCGAACACTGAAGCTTTCTTT. Amino acid sequence: CAGSLFQGVAGPNTEAFF. The whole variable domain, remainder taken from reference TRBV28 and TRBJ1-1, is DVKVTQSSRYLVKRTGEKVFLECVQDMDHENMFWYRQDPGLGLRLIYFSYDVKMKEKGDIPEGYSVSREKKERFSLILESASTNQTSMYLCAGSLFQGVAGPNTEAFFGQGTRLTVV.

This clonotype was recorded a few times. The V and J genes are TRBV3-1 and TRBJ1-6; D remains unclear. Trimming took 4 bases from V and 9 from J, leaving 16 bases between them. Per germline, CDR1 LGHDT and CDR2 YNNKEL (reference sequence). The length of the CDR3 is 15 residues. As DNA, the CDR3 is TGTGCCAGCAGCCCCCGCGGAGCCTTAGGTTCACCCCTCCACTTT. Amino acid sequence: CASSPRGALGSPLHF.

J is TRBJ2-7 and V is TRBV7-2; D is ambiguous. With 5 bases removed from V and 3 bases from J, the gap between germline ends came to 14 bases. This CDR3 spans 14 amino acids. Germline CDR1 reads SGHTA; CDR2 reads FQGNSA. The CDR3 loop reads CASSPKTFLYEQYF. In nucleotides, the CDR3 is TGTGCCAGCAGCCCTAAGACATTCCTCTACGAGCAGTACTTC.

This clonotype was seen many times. This chain uses TRBV28 with TRBJ1-1, with D perhaps matching TRBD1 (5 bases). This CDR3 region has 19 residues. CDR1 and CDR2 (germline): MDHEN, SYDVKM. With 2 bases removed from V and 3 bases from J, the gap between germline ends came to 25 bases. The CDR3, as DNA: TGTGCCAGCAGTTTACTTCGGTTATCATTGGGGCTATTTGACACTGAAGCTTTCTTT. This translates into CASSLLRLSLGLFDTEAFF. The full variable domain, its missing parts supplied by reference TRBV28 and TRBJ1-1, is DVKVTQSSRYLVKRTGEKVFLECVQDMDHENMFWYRQDPGLGLRLIYFSYDVKMKEKGDIPEGYSVSREKKERFSLILESASTNQTSMYLCASSLLRLSLGLFDTEAFFGQGTRLTVV.

This clonotype was seen ten or more times. The gene calls are TRBV7-8 and TRBJ2-5; D is unclear. The CDR3 runs 12 residues. V lost 1 base, J lost 4 bases, and 4 bases lay in between. Per germline, CDR1 SGHVS and CDR2 FQNEAQ. The CDR3 bases are TGTGCCAGCAGCTTAGTCCCAGAGACCCAGTACTTC. Protein: CASSLVPETQYF.

This clonotype was detected only a few times. The genes are TRBV4-2 and TRBJ2-6; TRBD1 matches 7 bases. Germline CDR1 LGHNA, CDR2 YNFKEQ. With V trimmed by 4 bases and J by 4 bases, 4 bases remained unmatched. The CDR3 contains 15 residues. The CDR3 loop is CASSRTGAGANVLTF. The CDR3 region has the DNA TGTGCCAGCAGCCGAACAGGGGCCGGGGCCAACGTCCTGACTTTC.

This clonotype was detected ten times or more. The chain couples TRBV7-8 to TRBJ1-5, with D possibly TRBD1 on 5 matching bases. The CDR3 is made up of 16 amino acids. V lost 3 bases to trimming and J lost 4 bases, with 16 bases between them. Germline V gene data show CDR1 as SGHVS and CDR2 as FQNEAQ. The CDR3 reads CASSLRDSLRNQPQHF. CDR3 bases: TGTGCCAGCAGCTTGAGAGACAGCCTCCGAAATCAGCCCCAGCATTTT.